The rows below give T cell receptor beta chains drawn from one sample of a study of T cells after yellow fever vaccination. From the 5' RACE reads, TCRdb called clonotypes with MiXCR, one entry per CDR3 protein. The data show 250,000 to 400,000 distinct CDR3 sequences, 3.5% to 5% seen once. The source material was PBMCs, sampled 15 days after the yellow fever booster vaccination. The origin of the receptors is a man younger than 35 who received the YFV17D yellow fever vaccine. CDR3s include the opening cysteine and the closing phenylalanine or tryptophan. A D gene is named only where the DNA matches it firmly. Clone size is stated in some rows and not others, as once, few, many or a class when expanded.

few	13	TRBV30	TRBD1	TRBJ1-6	CAWSAPQGAKYHF	TGTGCCTGGAGTGCCCCCCAGGGGGCAAAGTATCACTTT
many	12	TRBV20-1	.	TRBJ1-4	CSAVRGGEKLFF	TGCAGTGCTGTAAGGGGGGGCGAAAAACTGTTTTTT
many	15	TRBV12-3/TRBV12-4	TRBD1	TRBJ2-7	CASADPRTGRYEQYF	TGTGCCAGCGCCGACCCTCGGACAGGCCGCTACGAGCAGTACTTC
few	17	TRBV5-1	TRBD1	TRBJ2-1	CASSARDRGGSYNEQFF	TGCGCCAGCAGCGCCCGGGACAGGGGTGGGTCCTACAATGAGCAGTTCTTC
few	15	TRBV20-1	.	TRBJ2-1	CSARDRRGPGDEQFF	TGCAGTGCTAGAGATAGGCGGGGTCCGGGGGATGAGCAGTTCTTC
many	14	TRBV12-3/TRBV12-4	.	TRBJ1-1	CASRVSGSNTEAFF	TGTGCCAGCAGGGTGTCGGGATCGAACACTGAAGCTTTCTTT
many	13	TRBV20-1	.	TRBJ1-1	CSARGQMNTEAFF	TGCAGTGCTAGAGGACAAATGAACACTGAAGCTTTCTTT
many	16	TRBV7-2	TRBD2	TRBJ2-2	CASSLGIAGLTGELFF	TGTGCCAGCAGCTTGGGAATAGCGGGGCTCACCGGGGAGCTGTTTTTT
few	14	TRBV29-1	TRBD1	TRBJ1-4	CSVESDRANEKLFF	TGCAGCGTTGAATCAGACAGGGCCAATGAAAAACTGTTTTTT
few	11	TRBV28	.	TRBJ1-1	CASRGPGAAFF	TGTGCCAGCAGGGGCCCCGGGGCAGCTTTCTTT
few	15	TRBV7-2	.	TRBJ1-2	CASSLRGGTNYGYTF	TGTGCCAGCAGCTTGCGGGGAGGGACTAACTATGGCTACACCTTC
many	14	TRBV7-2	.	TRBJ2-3	CASSPSGSTDTQYF	TGTGCCAGCAGCCCCTCGGGTAGCACAGATACGCAGTATTTT
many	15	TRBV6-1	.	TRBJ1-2	CASSLNAVRGYGYTF	TGTGCCAGCAGCCTAAACGCGGTACGGGGCTATGGCTACACCTTC
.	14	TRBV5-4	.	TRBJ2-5	CASSPELGQETQYF	TGTGCCAGCAGCCCTGAATTGGGCCAAGAGACCCAGTACTTC
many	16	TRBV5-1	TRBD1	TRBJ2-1	CASSLISGTGLGEQFF	TGCGCCAGCAGCTTGATATCGGGGACAGGGCTGGGTGAGCAGTTCTTC
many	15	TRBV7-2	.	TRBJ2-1	CASGVRLARVNEQFF	TGTGCCAGCGGGGTCAGGCTAGCGAGGGTTAATGAGCAGTTCTTC
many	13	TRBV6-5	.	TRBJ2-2	CASTPVGPGELFF	TGTGCCAGCACACCGGTCGGGCCCGGGGAGCTGTTTTTT
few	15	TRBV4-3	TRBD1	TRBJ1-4	CASSQRGTANEKLFF	TGCGCCAGCAGCCAAAGAGGGACAGCAAATGAAAAACTGTTTTTT
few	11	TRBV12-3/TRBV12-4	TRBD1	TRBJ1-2	CASSLGTDNTF	TGTGCCAGCAGCCTAGGGACAGACAACACCTTC
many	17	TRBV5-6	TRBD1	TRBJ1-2	CASSLAGRRGFVYGYTF	TGTGCCAGCAGCTTGGCGGGACGCAGGGGGTTCGTATATGGCTACACCTTC
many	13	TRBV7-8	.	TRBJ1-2	CASSALTEYGYTF	TGTGCCAGCAGCGCACTGACAGAATATGGCTACACCTTC
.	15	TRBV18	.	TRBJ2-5	CASSPPLRGQETQYF	TGTGCCAGCTCACCACCTCTGCGGGGCCAAGAGACCCAGTACTTC
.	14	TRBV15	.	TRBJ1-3	CATSRAVSGNTIYF	TGTGCCACCAGCAGGGCCGTCTCTGGAAACACCATATATTTT
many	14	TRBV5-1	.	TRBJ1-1	CASSFGFGNTEAFF	TGCGCCAGCAGCTTCGGATTCGGCAACACTGAAGCTTTCTTT
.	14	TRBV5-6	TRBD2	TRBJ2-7	CASSLGLAGFEQYF	TGTGCCAGCAGCTTGGGGCTAGCGGGGTTTGAGCAGTACTTC
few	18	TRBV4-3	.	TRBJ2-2	CASSQDGAGGDRTGELFF	TGCGCCAGCAGCCAAGATGGGGCAGGGGGGGATCGCACCGGGGAGCTGTTTTTT
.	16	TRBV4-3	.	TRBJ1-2	CASSQDLSRGNYGYTF	TGCGCCAGCAGCCAAGACCTATCTCGGGGGAACTATGGCTACACCTTC
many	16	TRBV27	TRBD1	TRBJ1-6	CASSRRSGTGDSPLHF	TGTGCCAGCAGTCGACGATCCGGGACAGGGGATTCACCCCTCCACTTT
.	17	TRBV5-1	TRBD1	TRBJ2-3	CASSPGQLKSLRDTQYF	TGCGCCAGCAGCCCGGGACAGTTAAAGTCCCTGAGGGATACGCAGTATTTT
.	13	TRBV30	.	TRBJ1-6	CAWSVLEISPLHF	TGTGCCTGGAGTGTATTGGAGATTTCACCCCTCCACTTT
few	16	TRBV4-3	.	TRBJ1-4	CASSQDLGAGKGKLFF	TGCGCCAGCAGCCAAGATCTAGGAGCAGGGAAAGGAAAACTGTTTTTT
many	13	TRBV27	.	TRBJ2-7	CASRPGYSYEQYF	TGTGCCAGCCGGCCAGGGTACTCCTACGAGCAGTACTTC
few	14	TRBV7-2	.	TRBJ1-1	CASSEGTRNTEAFF	TGTGCCAGCTCGGAGGGAACGAGGAACACTGAAGCTTTCTTT
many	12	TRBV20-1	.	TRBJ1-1	CSAWRGNTEAFF	TGCAGTGCATGGAGGGGGAACACTGAAGCTTTCTTT
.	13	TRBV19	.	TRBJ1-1	CASSVGPVTEAFF	TGTGCCAGTAGCGTTGGTCCGGTCACTGAAGCTTTCTTT
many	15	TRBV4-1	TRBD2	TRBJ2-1	CASSLRLAGHNEQFF	TGCGCCAGCAGCCTGAGACTAGCGGGGCACAATGAGCAGTTCTTC
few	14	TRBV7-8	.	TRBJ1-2	CASSLVPRFYGYTF	TGTGCCAGCAGCTTAGTTCCACGATTCTATGGCTACACCTTC